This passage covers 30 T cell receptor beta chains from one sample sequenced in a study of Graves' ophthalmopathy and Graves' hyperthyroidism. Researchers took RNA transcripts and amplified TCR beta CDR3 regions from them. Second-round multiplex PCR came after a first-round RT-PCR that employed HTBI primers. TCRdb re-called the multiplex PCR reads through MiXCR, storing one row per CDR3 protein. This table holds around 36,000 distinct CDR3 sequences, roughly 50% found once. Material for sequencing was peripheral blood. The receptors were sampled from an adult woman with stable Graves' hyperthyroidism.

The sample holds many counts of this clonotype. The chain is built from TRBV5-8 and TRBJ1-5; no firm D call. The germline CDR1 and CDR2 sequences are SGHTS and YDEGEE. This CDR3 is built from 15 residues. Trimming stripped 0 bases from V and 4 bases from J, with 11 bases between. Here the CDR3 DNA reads TGTGCCAGCAGCTTGGCCCTGAGGGAGAATCAGCCCCAGCATTTT. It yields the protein CASSLALRENQPQHF.

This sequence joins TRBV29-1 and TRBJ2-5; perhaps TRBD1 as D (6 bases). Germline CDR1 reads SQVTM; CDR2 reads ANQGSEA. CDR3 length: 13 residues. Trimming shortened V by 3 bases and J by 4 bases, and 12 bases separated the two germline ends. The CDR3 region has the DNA TGCAGCGTTGAGGGGGCTTTTGCAGAGACCCAGTACTTC. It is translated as CSVEGAFAETQYF.

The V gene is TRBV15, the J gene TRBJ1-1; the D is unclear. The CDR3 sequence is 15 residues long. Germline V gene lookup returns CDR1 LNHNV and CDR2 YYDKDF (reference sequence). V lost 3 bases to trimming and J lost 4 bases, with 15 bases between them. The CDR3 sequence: CATSSLETEFTEAFF. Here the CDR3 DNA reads TGTGCCACCAGCAGCCTTGAGACGGAGTTCACTGAAGCTTTCTTT.

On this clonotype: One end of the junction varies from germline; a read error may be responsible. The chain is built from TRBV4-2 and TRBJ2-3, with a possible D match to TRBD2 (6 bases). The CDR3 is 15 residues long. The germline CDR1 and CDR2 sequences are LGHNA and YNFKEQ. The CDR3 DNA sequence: TGTGCCAGCAGCCAGGGGTCTAGCGACACAGATACGCAGTACTTT. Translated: CASSQGSSDTDTQYF.

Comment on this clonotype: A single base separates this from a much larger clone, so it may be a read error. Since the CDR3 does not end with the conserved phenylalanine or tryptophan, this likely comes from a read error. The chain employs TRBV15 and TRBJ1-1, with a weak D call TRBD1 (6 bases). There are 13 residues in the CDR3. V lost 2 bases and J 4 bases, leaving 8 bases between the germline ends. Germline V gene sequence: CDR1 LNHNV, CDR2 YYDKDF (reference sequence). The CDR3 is CATSRQGITEAFS. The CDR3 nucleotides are TGTGCCACCAGCAGACAGGGGATCACTGAAGCTTTCTCT.

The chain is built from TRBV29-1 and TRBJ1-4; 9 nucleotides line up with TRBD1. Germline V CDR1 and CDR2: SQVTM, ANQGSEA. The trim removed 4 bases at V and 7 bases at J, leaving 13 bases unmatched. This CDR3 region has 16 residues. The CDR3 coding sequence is TGCAGCGTTGCCCAGGGGGAAGGGGACAGGGCTGAAAAACTGTTTTTT. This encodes CSVAQGEGDRAEKLFF.

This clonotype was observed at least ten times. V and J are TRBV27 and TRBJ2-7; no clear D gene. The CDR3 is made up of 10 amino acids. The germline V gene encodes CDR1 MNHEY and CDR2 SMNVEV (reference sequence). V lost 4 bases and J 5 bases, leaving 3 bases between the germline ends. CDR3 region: CASSWNEQYF. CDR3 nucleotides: TGTGCCAGCAGTTGGAACGAGCAGTACTTC.

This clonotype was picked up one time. The CDR3 spells CASSQDPGGETQYF. The CDR3 DNA is TGCGCCAGCAGCCAAGATCCGGGGGGGGAGACCCAGTACTTC. The rearrangement joins TRBV4-1 to TRBJ2-5, with 8 bases matching TRBD2. The CDR3 loop spans 14 amino acids. V lost 0 bases, J lost 5 bases, and 2 bases stayed unmatched. Germline lookup yields CDR1 MGHRA and CDR2 YSYEKL.

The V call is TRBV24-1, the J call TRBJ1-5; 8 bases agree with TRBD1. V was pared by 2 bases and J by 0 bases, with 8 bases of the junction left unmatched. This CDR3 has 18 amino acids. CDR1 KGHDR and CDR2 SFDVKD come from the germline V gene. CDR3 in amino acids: CATSDSTGTGLSNQPQHF. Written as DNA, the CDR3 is TGTGCCACCAGTGATTCCACCGGGACAGGACTTAGCAATCAGCCCCAGCATTTT.

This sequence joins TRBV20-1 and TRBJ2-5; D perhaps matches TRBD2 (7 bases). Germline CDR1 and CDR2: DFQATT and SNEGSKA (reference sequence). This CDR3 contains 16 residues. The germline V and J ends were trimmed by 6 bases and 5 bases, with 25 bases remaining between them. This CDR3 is CSASSRGGGPSETQYF. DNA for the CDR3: TGCAGTGCCAGCAGCCGAGGGGGAGGGCCCTCTGAGACCCAGTACTTC.

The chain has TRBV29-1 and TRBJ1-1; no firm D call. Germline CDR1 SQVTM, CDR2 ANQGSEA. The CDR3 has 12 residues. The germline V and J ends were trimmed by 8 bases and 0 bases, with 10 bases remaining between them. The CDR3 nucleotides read TGCAGCTTGGATTGGGTGAACACTGAAGCTTTCTTT. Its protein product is CSLDWVNTEAFF.

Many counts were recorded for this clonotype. The CDR3 loop reads CASMGDHYGYTF. Written as DNA, the CDR3 is TGTGCCAGCATGGGGGACCACTATGGCTACACCTTC. The rearrangement uses TRBV2 and TRBJ1-2, with D possibly TRBD1 on 5 matching bases. The V end was cut by 7 bases, the J end by 3 bases, with 9 bases between. This CDR3 is 12 amino acids long. Per germline, CDR1 SNHLY and CDR2 FYNNEI. Using reference TRBV2 and TRBJ1-2 for the parts outside the CDR3, the full variable domain is EPEVTQTPSHQVTQMGQEVILRCVPISNHLYFYWYRQILGQKVEFLVSFYNNEISEKSEIFDDQFSVERPDGSNFTLKIRSTKLEDSAMYFCASMGDHYGYTFGSGTRLTVV.

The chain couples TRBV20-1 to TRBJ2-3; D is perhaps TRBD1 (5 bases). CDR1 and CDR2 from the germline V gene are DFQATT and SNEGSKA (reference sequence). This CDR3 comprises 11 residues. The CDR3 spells CRTVSTDTQYF. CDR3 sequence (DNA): TGCAGGACAGTTTCCACAGATACGCAGTATTTT.

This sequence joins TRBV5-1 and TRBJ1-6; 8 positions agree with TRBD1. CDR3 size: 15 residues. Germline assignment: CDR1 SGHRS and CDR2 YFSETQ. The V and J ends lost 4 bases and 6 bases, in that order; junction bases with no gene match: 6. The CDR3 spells CASSAGDRLNSPLHF. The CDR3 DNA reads TGCGCCAGCAGCGCGGGGGACAGGCTTAATTCACCCCTCCACTTT.

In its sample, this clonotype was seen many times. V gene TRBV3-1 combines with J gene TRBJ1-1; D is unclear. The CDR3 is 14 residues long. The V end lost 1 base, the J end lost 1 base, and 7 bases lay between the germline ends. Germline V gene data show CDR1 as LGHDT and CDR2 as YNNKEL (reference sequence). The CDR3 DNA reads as TGTGCCAGCAGCCAAGTCGACACGAACACTGAAGCTTTCTTT. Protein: CASSQVDTNTEAFF.

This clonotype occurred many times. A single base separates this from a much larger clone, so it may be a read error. This CDR3 is CASSLNAGPGEPFF. The CDR3, as DNA: TGTGCCAGCAGCTTAAATGCTGGACCCGGGGAGCCGTTTTTT. V gene TRBV7-3 combines with J gene TRBJ2-2; a weak D match, TRBD2 (5 bases). The CDR3 is made up of 14 amino acids. Germline CDR1 and CDR2: SGHTA and FQGTGA. Together with reference TRBV7-3 and TRBJ2-2, the CDR3 gives the full variable domain: GAGVSQTPSNKVTEKGKYVELRCDPISGHTALYWYRQSLGQGPEFLIYFQGTGAADDSGLPNDRFFAVRPEGSVSTLKIQRTERGDSAVYLCASSLNAGPGEPFFGEGSRLTVL.

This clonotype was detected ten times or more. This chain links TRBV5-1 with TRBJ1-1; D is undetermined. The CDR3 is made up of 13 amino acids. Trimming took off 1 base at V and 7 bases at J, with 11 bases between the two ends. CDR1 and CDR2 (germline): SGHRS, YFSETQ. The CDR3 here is CASSLLGLSEAFF. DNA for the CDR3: TGCGCCAGCAGCTTGTTAGGGCTTAGTGAAGCTTTCTTT.

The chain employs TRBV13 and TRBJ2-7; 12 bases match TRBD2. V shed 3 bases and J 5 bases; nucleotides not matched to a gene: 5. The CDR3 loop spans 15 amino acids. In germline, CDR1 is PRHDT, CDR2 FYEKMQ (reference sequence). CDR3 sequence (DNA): TGTGCCAGCAGCTTGGCTAGCGGGAGGGCCGACGAGCAGTACTTC. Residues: CASSLASGRADEQYF.

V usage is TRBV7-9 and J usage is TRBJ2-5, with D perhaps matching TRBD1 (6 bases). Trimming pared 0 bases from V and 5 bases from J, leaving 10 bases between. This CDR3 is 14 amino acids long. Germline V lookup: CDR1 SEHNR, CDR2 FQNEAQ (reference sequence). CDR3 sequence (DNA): TGTGCCAGCAGCTTAGCGGGGGCCAGTGAGACCCAGTACTTC. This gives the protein CASSLAGASETQYF. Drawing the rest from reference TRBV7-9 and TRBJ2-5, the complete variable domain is DTGVSQNPRHKITKRGQNVTFRCDPISEHNRLYWYRQTLGQGPEFLTYFQNEAQLEKSRLLSDRFSAERPKGSFSTLEIQRTEQGDSAMYLCASSLAGASETQYFGPGTRLLVL.

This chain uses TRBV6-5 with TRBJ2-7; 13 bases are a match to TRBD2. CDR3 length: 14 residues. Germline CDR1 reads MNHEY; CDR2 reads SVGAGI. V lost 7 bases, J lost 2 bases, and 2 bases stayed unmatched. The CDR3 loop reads CASTGLAGAYEQYF. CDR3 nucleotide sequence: TGTGCCAGCACCGGACTAGCGGGAGCCTACGAGCAGTACTTC.

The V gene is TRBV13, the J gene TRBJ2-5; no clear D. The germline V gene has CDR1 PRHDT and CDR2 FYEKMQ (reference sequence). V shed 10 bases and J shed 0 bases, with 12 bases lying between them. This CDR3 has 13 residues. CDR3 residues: CATTVEDQETQYF. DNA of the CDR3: TGTGCCACCACTGTTGAGGACCAAGAGACCCAGTACTTC.

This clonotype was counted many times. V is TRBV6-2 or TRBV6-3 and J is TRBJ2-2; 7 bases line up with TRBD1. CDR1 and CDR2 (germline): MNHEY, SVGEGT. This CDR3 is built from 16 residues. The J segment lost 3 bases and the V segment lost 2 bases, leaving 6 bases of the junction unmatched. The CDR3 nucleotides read TGTGCCAGCAGTTACGCCCGGCAGGGGGACACCGGGGAGCTGTTTTTT. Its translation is CASSYARQGDTGELFF.

The CDR3 loop reads CASSFAGLEQYF. CDR3 in DNA: TGTGCCAGCAGTTTCGCCGGGCTGGAGCAGTACTTC. This chain joins TRBV12-3 or TRBV12-4 and TRBJ2-7; no clear D gene. The CDR3 is 12 amino acids. Trimming took 3 bases from V and 7 from J, leaving 10 bases between them.

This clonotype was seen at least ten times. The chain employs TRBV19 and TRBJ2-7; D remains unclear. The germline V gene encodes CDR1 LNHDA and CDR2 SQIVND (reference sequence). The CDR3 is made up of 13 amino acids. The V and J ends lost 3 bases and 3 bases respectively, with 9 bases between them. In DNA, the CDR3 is TGTGCCAGTAGTATGAAAACCGACTACGAGCAGTACTTC. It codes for CASSMKTDYEQYF.

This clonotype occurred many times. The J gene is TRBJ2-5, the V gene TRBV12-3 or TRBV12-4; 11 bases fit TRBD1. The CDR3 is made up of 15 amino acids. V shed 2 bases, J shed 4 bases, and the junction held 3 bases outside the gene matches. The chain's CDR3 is CASSLMGTGGETQYF. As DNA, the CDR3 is TGTGCCAGCAGTTTAATGGGGACAGGGGGAGAGACCCAGTACTTC.

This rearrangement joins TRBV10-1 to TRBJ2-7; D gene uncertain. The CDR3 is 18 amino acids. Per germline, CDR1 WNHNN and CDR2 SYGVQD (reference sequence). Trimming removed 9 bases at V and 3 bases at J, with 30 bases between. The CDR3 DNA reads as TGCGCCAGACCCACCGGGTTGGTTTCCGAGGAACCAGTCTACGAGCAGTACTTC. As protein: CARPTGLVSEEPVYEQYF.

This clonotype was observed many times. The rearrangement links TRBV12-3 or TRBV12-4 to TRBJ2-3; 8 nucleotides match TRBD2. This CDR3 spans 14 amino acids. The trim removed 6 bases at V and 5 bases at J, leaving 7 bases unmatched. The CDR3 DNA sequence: TGTGCCAGCAGCTACACTAGCGGTGGAGATACGCAGTATTTT. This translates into CASSYTSGGDTQYF.

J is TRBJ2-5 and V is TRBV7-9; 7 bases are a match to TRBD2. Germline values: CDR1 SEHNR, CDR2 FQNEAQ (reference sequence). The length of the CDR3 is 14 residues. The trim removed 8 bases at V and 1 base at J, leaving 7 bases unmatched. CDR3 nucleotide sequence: TGTGCCAGCCGCCGGGGGACTACCCAAGAGACCCAGTACTTC. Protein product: CASRRGTTQETQYF.

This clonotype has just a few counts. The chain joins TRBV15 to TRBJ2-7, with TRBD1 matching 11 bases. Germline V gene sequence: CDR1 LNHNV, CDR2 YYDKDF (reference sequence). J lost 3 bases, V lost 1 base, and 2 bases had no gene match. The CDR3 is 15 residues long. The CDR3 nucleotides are TGTGCCACCAGCAGAGGGGACAGGGGGAGCTACGAGCAGTACTTC. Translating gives CATSRGDRGSYEQYF.

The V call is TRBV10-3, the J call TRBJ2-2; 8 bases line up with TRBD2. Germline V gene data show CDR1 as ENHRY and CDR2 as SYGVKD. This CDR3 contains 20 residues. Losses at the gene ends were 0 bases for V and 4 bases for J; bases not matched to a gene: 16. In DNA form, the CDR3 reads TGTGCCATCAGTGAGTCGAGTACGGCTAGCGGGCGAATGGGCACCGGGGAGCTGTTTTTT. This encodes CAISESSTASGRMGTGELFF.